What follows are 16 T cell receptor beta chains derived from one specimen sequenced in a study of blood T cell repertoires in COVID-19. TCRdb's copy holds only in-frame clones and misses some; the assay was immunoSEQ multiplex PCR. The table has approximately 480,000 clones, approximately 86% seen once. The source material was PBMCs or T cells enriched from blood (not recorded which). These receptors came from a woman under 30 who had recovered from COVID-19.

The V and J genes are TRBV19 and TRBJ2-2; maybe TRBD2 (6 bases). Germline CDR1 and CDR2: LNHDA and SQIVND (reference sequence). Trimming shortened V by 10 bases and J by 0 bases, and 12 bases separated the two germline ends. The CDR3 is made up of 14 amino acids. CDR3 DNA: TGTGCCACCCGGCGGGGACCGAACACCGGGGAGCTGTTTTTT. It is translated as CATRRGPNTGELFF.

The CDR3 spells CASSGIAGAETQYF. Here the CDR3 DNA reads TGTGCCAGCAGTGGGATAGCGGGGGCGGAGACCCAGTACTTC. This chain connects TRBV2 to TRBJ2-5; the match to TRBD2 covers 9 bases. The CDR3 spans 14 residues. Germline loops: CDR1 SNHLY, CDR2 FYNNEI. V lost 4 bases, J lost 5 bases, and 5 bases stayed unmatched.

The chain carries TRBV25-1 and TRBJ1-2, with TRBD1 matching over 7 bases. J gave up 2 bases and V 7 bases, and 13 bases lay outside the gene matches. The CDR3 covers 16 residues. CDR1 is MGHDK and CDR2 is SYGVNS in the germline V gene. The CDR3 loop is CASTPGRYRGNYGYTF. The CDR3 DNA reads TGTGCCAGCACCCCGGGTCGATACAGGGGAAACTATGGCTACACCTTC.

This sequence joins TRBV12-5 and TRBJ2-5; 7 nucleotides align to TRBD1. The CDR3 is made up of 13 amino acids. The V and J ends lost 3 bases and 4 bases, in that order; junction bases with no gene match: 2. Per germline, CDR1 LGHNT and CDR2 FRNRAP. CDR3 loop: CASGFSGGETQYF. The CDR3 region has the DNA TGTGCTAGTGGTTTTTCAGGGGGAGAGACCCAGTACTTC.

The sample holds one count of this clone. V and J are TRBV3-1 (or the pseudogene TRBV3-2) and TRBJ2-4; TRBD1 aligns across 7 bases. Germline CDR1 reads LGHDT; CDR2 reads YNNKEL (reference sequence). The J segment lost 6 bases and the V segment lost 5 bases, leaving 7 bases of the junction unmatched. The CDR3 spans 14 residues. CDR3 sequence (DNA): TGTGCCAGCAGCATAGGGACAGCCGCAAACATTCAGTACTTC. Encoded protein: CASSIGTAANIQYF.

This chain connects TRBV29-1 to TRBJ1-2, with 8 bases that match TRBD1. Germline V CDR1 and CDR2: SQVTM, ANQGSEA. With 6 bases clipped from V and 6 bases from J, the junction kept 6 bases outside the gene matches. This CDR3 contains 12 residues. The CDR3 loop reads CSVSRGPDGYTF. Here the CDR3 DNA reads TGCAGCGTCAGCAGGGGGCCAGATGGCTACACCTTC. The full variable domain, completed using reference TRBV29-1 and TRBJ1-2, is SAVISQKPSRDICQRGTSLTIQCQVDSQVTMMFWYRQQPGQSLTLIATANQGSEATYESGFVIDKFPISRPNLTFSTLTVSNMSPEDSSIYLCSVSRGPDGYTFGSGTRLTVV.

This sequence joins TRBV12-1 and TRBJ1-2. TRBV12-1 is marked as a pseudogene. The length of the CDR3 is 16 residues. The CDR3 DNA sequence: TGTGCCAGCAGCTTTGGTTGGAGGAAGAGGAACTATGGCTACACCTTC. Translation gives CASSFGWRKRNYGYTF.

This clone was found a few times. The CDR3 sequence: CASSHSTGTLNAFF. In DNA form, the CDR3 reads TGTGCCAGCAGCCACTCGACAGGGACACTGAACGCTTTCTTT. The J gene is TRBJ1-1, the V gene TRBV3-1 (or the pseudogene TRBV3-2); TRBD1 matches at 7 bases. V dropped 3 bases and J dropped 11; count of bases not matched to a gene: 12. Per germline, CDR1 LGHDT and CDR2 YNNKEL (reference sequence). The CDR3 extends over 14 amino acids.

The chain uses TRBV2 and TRBJ2-5; 12 bases match TRBD2. Germline V gene sequence: CDR1 SNHLY, CDR2 FYNNEI. This CDR3 contains 15 residues. V shed 8 bases and J 1 base; nucleotides not matched to a gene: 5. The CDR3 region is CASARLAGAQETQYF. Here the CDR3 DNA reads TGTGCCAGCGCCAGACTAGCGGGGGCCCAAGAGACCCAGTACTTC.

V and J are TRBV25-1 and TRBJ2-2; TRBD1 aligns across 10 bases. The CDR3 spans 18 residues. Germline CDR1 and CDR2: MGHDK and SYGVNS. Trimming took 4 bases from V and 4 from J; bases not matched to a gene: 12. This CDR3 reads CASSASGTGDLGTGELFF. The CDR3 coding sequence is TGTGCCAGCAGTGCCTCCGGGACAGGGGATCTCGGCACCGGGGAGCTGTTTTTT.

V gene TRBV5-4 combines with J gene TRBJ1-1; TRBD1 is a possible D gene (6 bases). Germline CDR1 reads SGHNT; CDR2 reads YYREEE (reference sequence). CDR3 size: 12 residues. With 4 bases removed from V and 5 bases from J, the gap between germline ends came to 9 bases. The DNA for the CDR3 is TGTGCCAGCAGCGCGACAGGAACTGAAGCTTTCTTT. This sequence encodes CASSATGTEAFF.

The CDR3 spells CASSQDYRAGYTF. In nucleotides, the CDR3 is TGTGCCAGCAGCCAAGATTACAGAGCCGGCTACACCTTC. The chain carries TRBV3-1 (or the pseudogene TRBV3-2) and TRBJ1-2; D gene uncertain. The germline gives CDR1 LGHDT, CDR2 YNNKEL (reference sequence). The CDR3 contains 13 residues. Between the trimmed V and J ends, which lost 0 bases and 8 bases, there was a span of 10 bases.

The J gene is TRBJ1-2, the V gene TRBV2; 9 nucleotides match TRBD1. This CDR3 is built from 14 residues. V lost 9 bases to trimming and J lost 7 bases; unmatched junction nucleotides: 12. CDR1 SNHLY and CDR2 FYNNEI come from the germline V gene. The CDR3 DNA reads as TGTGCCAGGCGCCTCGGGACAGGGTATAGTGGCTACACCTTC. Residues: CARRLGTGYSGYTF.

The rearrangement uses TRBV3-1 (or the pseudogene TRBV3-2) and TRBJ2-3, with TRBD2 matching 8 bases. The V gene's germline CDR1 is LGHDT and CDR2 YNNKEL (reference sequence). V was clipped by 6 bases and J by 4 bases; unmatched bases: 9. The CDR3 contains 15 residues. The CDR3 loop is CASRKEAGAPDTQYF. In nucleotides, the CDR3 is TGTGCCAGCAGGAAAGAAGCGGGGGCACCAGATACGCAGTATTTT.

This chain links TRBV14 with TRBJ2-7; TRBD1 matches 8 bases. The CDR3 extends over 15 amino acids. Germline V lookup: CDR1 SGHDN, CDR2 FVKESK. V shed 0 bases and J 4 bases; nucleotides not matched to a gene: 5. The CDR3 DNA reads TGTGCCAGCAGCCAAGACGCACAGGGGGAATACGAGCAGTACTTC. The encoded protein is CASSQDAQGEYEQYF.

This chain uses TRBV7-6 with TRBJ2-7; possibly TRBD2 for D (6 bases). This CDR3 region has 16 residues. Germline CDR1 and CDR2: SGHVS and FNYEAQ. The V end lost 7 bases, the J end lost 4 bases, and 23 bases lay between the germline ends. In DNA form, the CDR3 reads TGTGCCAGCACCCCTAACATGTGGGGGGATGGGTACGAGCAGTACTTC. It yields the protein CASTPNMWGDGYEQYF.